This paragraph covers one TCR beta chain sequence. Antigen specificity is unknown. This entry comes from a study of cytomegalovirus exposure and HLA in healthy donors. Study-level results: In all likelihood, a cluster of highly shared sequence variants was a sequencing artifact.

V dropped 5 bases and J dropped 10; count of bases not matched to a gene: 10. Germline V gene lookup returns CDR1 MDHEN and CDR2 SYDVKM. The CDR3 loop spans 15 amino acids. The PCR employed 60 Vbeta primers together with 13 Jbeta primers. Clones were read by immunoSEQ multiplex PCR, and TCRdb kept only the in-frame ones, dropping some. The table lists some 77,000 clones, 79% of them singletons. The chain has TRBV28 and TRBJ1-6; TRBD1 agrees at 8 bases. The sequence came from a woman in her 40s in good health and CMV-seropositive. Specimen: PBMCs. The CDR3 is CASSPDRGNGSPLHF. In nucleotides, the CDR3 is TGTGCCAGCAGTCCAGACAGGGGAAACGGATCACCCCTCCACTTT.